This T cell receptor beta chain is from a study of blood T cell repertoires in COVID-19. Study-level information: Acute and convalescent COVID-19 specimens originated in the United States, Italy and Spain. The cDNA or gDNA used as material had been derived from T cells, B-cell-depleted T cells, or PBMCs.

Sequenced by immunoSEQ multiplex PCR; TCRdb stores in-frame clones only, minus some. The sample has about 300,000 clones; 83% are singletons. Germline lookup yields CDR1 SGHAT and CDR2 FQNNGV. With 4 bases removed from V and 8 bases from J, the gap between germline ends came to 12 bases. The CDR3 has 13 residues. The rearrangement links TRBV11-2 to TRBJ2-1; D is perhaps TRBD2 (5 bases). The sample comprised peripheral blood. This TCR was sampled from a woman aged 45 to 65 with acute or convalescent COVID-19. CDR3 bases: TGTGCCAGCAGCTACATTGGGCGGGATGAGCAGTTCTTC. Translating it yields CASSYIGRDEQFF.